This T cell receptor beta chain derives from a study of control samples from healthy donors and cancer patients. This clone has just a few counts. Clones were sequenced by immunoSEQ multiplex PCR, and TCRdb holds only the in-frame ones, with some missing. The sample has around 130,000 clones, 80% to 95% seen once; the top ten hold 2.5%. Germline loops: CDR1 SGHVS, CDR2 FQNEAQ. The CDR3 extends over 17 amino acids. Trimming took off 4 bases at V and 5 bases at J, with 21 bases between the two ends. J is TRBJ2-1 and V is TRBV7-8; tentative D call: TRBD2 (6 bases). Material for sequencing was blood. This sequence was found in a man aged 18 to 30 in good health. CDR3 amino acids: CASSSRLVSSVNNEQFF. The CDR3 DNA reads TGTGCCAGCAGCTCTAGATTGGTGTCTAGCGTAAACAATGAGCAGTTCTTC. Full variable domain (outside the CDR3, taken from reference TRBV7-8 and TRBJ2-1): GAGVSQSPRYKVAKRGQDVALRCDPISGHVSLFWYQQALGQGPEFLTYFQNEAQLDKSGLPSDRFFAERPEGSVSTLKIQRTQQEDSAVYLCASSSRLVSSVNNEQFFGPGTRLTVL.